The rows below give T cell receptor beta chains drawn from one sample of a study of cytomegalovirus exposure and HLA in healthy donors. The table came from immunoSEQ multiplex PCR; TCRdb's copy has only in-frame clones and leaves some out. Of over 150,000 clones in the sample, roughly 80% are singletons; the top ten hold 8.5% to 10%. The sequenced sample consisted of PBMCs. All receptors come from a man younger than 30 in good health and CMV-seropositive. Each CDR3 is given without its conserved first and last residue. D genes are given only for firm matches.

CDR3	V	J	D
ASSPTGSNQPQH	TRBV7-2	TRBJ1-5	-
SVEGKGATDTQY	TRBV29-1	TRBJ2-3	TRBD1
ASSRDTGDYGYT	TRBV4-3	TRBJ1-2	TRBD1
ASSITGSPETQY	TRBV19	TRBJ2-5	-
ASNPRDFYGYT	TRBV19	TRBJ1-2	-
ASSPSRDTEAF	TRBV4-2	TRBJ1-1	-
ASSQERGGGGTQY	TRBV4-1	TRBJ2-3	TRBD2
ASSESWGQDDSPLH	TRBV2	TRBJ1-6	TRBD1
ASSLPQNTEAF	TRBV7-9	TRBJ1-1	-
ASSPGGGAPYNEQF	TRBV5-1	TRBJ2-1	-
ASSVVPESTTQY	TRBV9	TRBJ2-5	-
ASSPRLAASTDTQY	TRBV19	TRBJ2-3	TRBD2
SVLGPGELF	TRBV29-1	TRBJ2-2	-
ASGPKRETQY	TRBV6-1	TRBJ2-5	-
ASSLRQGASNSPLH	TRBV18	TRBJ1-6	TRBD1
ASSGTGGTNEKLF	TRBV5-4	TRBJ1-4	TRBD1
ASSLRGDEQF	TRBV7-3	TRBJ2-1	-
ASSLNSLAGVNTEAF	TRBV7-6	TRBJ1-1	-
ASSQEIGRLDTQY	TRBV14	TRBJ2-3	-
ASSIDPFRGRVTDTQY	TRBV19	TRBJ2-3	-
ASSESGQGYGYT	TRBV25-1	TRBJ1-2	TRBD1
ASSHNPGGGQPQH	TRBV11-2	TRBJ1-5	TRBD1
ASSVDRSNYGYT	TRBV2	TRBJ1-2	-
ASSLYRDPNEQF	TRBV27	TRBJ2-1	-
ASSYFLTRSTDTQY	TRBV6-5	TRBJ2-3	-
ASSPQGVGSQPQH	TRBV25-1	TRBJ1-5	TRBD1
ASSRTSGSTDTQY	TRBV5-1	TRBJ2-3	TRBD2
AGAGTGNQPQH	TRBV6-1	TRBJ1-5	TRBD1
ASNRDRANSPLH	TRBV6-5	TRBJ1-6	TRBD1
ASSPGQSNQPQH	TRBV5-5	TRBJ1-5	-
ASSEPTVRETQY	TRBV25-1	TRBJ2-5	-
AAGRPGGDTQY	TRBV6-5	TRBJ2-3	-
ASSESGLELF	TRBV6-1	TRBJ2-2	-
AWSKKREGYT	TRBV30	TRBJ1-2	-
ASSEVGLAGGLYPQY	TRBV6-4	TRBJ2-3	TRBD2
ASTLRSSDTQY	TRBV7-2	TRBJ2-3	-
ASSFQDTRLGNEQF	TRBV11-3	TRBJ2-1	-
ASSPLGQFYSSYEQY	TRBV18	TRBJ2-7	-
ASSSINDIAYEQY	TRBV6-7	TRBJ2-7	-
ASSLRRQRGELF	TRBV7-6	TRBJ2-2	-
ASRGQGAYGYT	TRBV6-4	TRBJ1-2	-
ATSRTSGIYEQY	TRBV15	TRBJ2-7	TRBD2
ASSIQGLADTQY	TRBV19	TRBJ2-3	-
ASSHRIQGNTEAF	TRBV4-2	TRBJ1-1	-
ASSYGAGAYNEQF	TRBV6-5	TRBJ2-1	-
ASSDELGLTSYEQY	TRBV6-1	TRBJ2-7	-
ASSPPSGHQNTEAF	TRBV18	TRBJ1-1	-
ASSEGQGVDGYT	TRBV2	TRBJ1-2	TRBD1
ASSSSLTEAF	TRBV5-5	TRBJ1-1	-
ASSTSTEYYGYT	TRBV9	TRBJ1-2	-
ASSEVGGQGSGGYT	TRBV6-1	TRBJ1-2	TRBD1
ASSHRGGQPQH	TRBV6-5	TRBJ1-5	TRBD1
ASSPDRGSAYNEQF	TRBV25-1	TRBJ2-1	TRBD2